The clone carrying this T cell receptor (beta chain) is labeled as medium-sized. The antigen is not known. The sample is drawn from a study of T cells in localized non-small cell lung cancer. Study-wide results and limits: Adjacent uninvolved lung had the highest clonality, suggesting focused antigen responses.

Trimming took off 5 bases at V and 1 base at J, with 15 bases between the two ends. Germline CDR1 reads SGHNT; CDR2 reads YENEEA. This CDR3 comprises 16 residues. Here immunoSEQ multiplex PCR was the method, and the copy in TCRdb shows in-frame clones only, minus some. Of over 1,500 clones in the sample, 20% to 25% were seen once. Sequenced material: normal lung tissue next to the tumor, taken before any cancer treatment. This chain links TRBV11-3 with TRBJ1-3; possible D gene TRBD1, 6 bases. This receptor was identified in a man aged 35 to 70 with stage III lung adenocarcinoma. CDR3 in DNA: TGTGCCAGCAGCCTACAAGGGGGATCTTCTGGAAACACCATATATTTT. Amino acid sequence: CASSLQGGSSGNTIYF.